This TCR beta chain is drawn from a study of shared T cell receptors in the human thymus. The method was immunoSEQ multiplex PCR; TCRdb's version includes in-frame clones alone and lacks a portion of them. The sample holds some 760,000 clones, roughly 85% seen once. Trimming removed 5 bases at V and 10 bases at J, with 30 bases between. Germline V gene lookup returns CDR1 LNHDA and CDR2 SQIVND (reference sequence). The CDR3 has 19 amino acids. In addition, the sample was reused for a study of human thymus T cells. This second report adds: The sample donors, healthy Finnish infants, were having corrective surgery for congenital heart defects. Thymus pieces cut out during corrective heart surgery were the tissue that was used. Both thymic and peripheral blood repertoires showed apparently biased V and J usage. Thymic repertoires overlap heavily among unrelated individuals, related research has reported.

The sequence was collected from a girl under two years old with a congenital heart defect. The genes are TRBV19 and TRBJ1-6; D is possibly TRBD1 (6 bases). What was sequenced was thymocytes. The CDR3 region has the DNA TGTGCCAGTAGTCCCGGGACACGCGTTTGGGTCCTTTTCCGCTCACCCCTCCACTTT. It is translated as CASSPGTRVWVLFRSPLHF.